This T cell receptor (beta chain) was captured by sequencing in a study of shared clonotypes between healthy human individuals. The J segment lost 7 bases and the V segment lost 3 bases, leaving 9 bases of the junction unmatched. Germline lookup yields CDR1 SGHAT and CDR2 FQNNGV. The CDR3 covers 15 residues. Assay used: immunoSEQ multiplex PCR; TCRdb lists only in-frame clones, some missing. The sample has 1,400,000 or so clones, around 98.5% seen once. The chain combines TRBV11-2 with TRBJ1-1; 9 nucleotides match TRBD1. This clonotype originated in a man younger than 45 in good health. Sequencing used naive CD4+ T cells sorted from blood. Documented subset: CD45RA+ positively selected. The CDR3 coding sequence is TGTGCCAGCAGCTTTTCGGACAGGGGACAATTTGAAGCTTTCTTT. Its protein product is CASSFSDRGQFEAFF.